This T cell receptor (beta chain) was profiled in a study of T cells in Graves' hyperthyroidism and ophthalmopathy. There were TCR beta CDR3 regions amplified from RNA transcripts. The HTBI set primed first-round TCR CDR3 RT-PCR. MiXCR, applied by TCRdb to the multiplex PCR reads, yields one record per CDR3 protein. The data contain about 300,000 distinct CDR3 sequences, less than 20% of them singletons. V was clipped by 3 bases and J by 6 bases, with 12 bases between them. The germline gives CDR1 ENHRY, CDR2 SYGVKD. The CDR3 has 14 amino acids. Clinical Activity Scores of at least 3, NOSPECS grades of at least 4 and durations under 3 months characterized ophthalmopathy patients. PBMCs stemmed from around 9.3 ml fresh peripheral blood. This clonotype was counted many times.

This TCR came from a man over 45 with Graves' ophthalmopathy. The chain joins TRBV10-3 to TRBJ1-5, with D tentatively TRBD1 (6 bases). Material for sequencing was blood. CDR3 region: CAISDAGDRQPQHF. The CDR3 DNA follows: TGTGCCATCAGTGACGCAGGGGATCGTCAGCCCCAGCATTTT.